These 23 T cell receptor beta chains were all obtained from the same sample, sequenced in a study of identical twins. TCRdb analysed the 5' RACE reads with MiXCR anew, one entry per CDR3 protein. The sample consists of 1,800,000 or so distinct CDR3 sequences, less than 40% of them appearing once. The sequencing sample was made of cord blood. The receptors stem from a newborn girl in good health.

The rearrangement uses TRBV20-1 and TRBJ2-1, with 10 bases identical to TRBD2. CDR1 and CDR2 from the germline V gene are DFQATT and SNEGSKA (reference sequence). V dropped 0 bases and J dropped 5; count of bases not matched to a gene: 4. This CDR3 region has 15 residues. CDR3 sequence: CSARDGTSVDNEQFF. CDR3 DNA sequence: TGCAGTGCTAGAGATGGGACTAGCGTCGACAATGAGCAGTTCTTC.

This clonotype occurred many times. This rearrangement joins TRBV29-1 to TRBJ2-7; D not certain. V lost 3 bases to trimming and J lost 0 bases, with 9 bases between them. The CDR3 covers 13 residues. Germline CDR1 reads SQVTM; CDR2 reads ANQGSEA. CDR3 nucleotides: TGCAGCGTTGACTGGGCCGGCTCCTACGAGCAGTACTTC. As protein: CSVDWAGSYEQYF.

This chain links TRBV7-2 with TRBJ1-2; 7 bases match TRBD1. Germline values: CDR1 SGHTA, CDR2 FQGNSA. CDR3 length: 13 amino acids. V shed 5 bases and J 7 bases; nucleotides not matched to a gene: 7. The CDR3 region is CASSLSGGAGYTF. The CDR3 DNA reads TGTGCCAGCAGCCTCTCAGGGGGGGCTGGCTACACCTTC. Drawing the rest from reference TRBV7-2 and TRBJ1-2, the complete variable domain is GAGVSQSPSNKVTEKGKDVELRCDPISGHTALYWYRQSLGQGLEFLIYFQGNSAPDKSGLPSDRFSAERTGGSVSTLTIQRTQQEDSAVYLCASSLSGGAGYTFGSGTRLTVV.

The gene calls are TRBV11-2 and TRBJ2-2; 7 bases agree with TRBD1. This CDR3 contains 15 residues. Germline CDR1 and CDR2: SGHAT and FQNNGV. The ends lost 6 bases at V and 5 bases at J; junction bases unmatched: 9. The chain's CDR3 is CASRRPGQRTGELFF. DNA for the CDR3: TGTGCCAGCAGACGACCGGGACAGCGTACCGGGGAGCTGTTTTTT.

This clonotype appeared once. V is TRBV20-1 and J is TRBJ2-2; 11 bases agree with TRBD2. J was trimmed by 5 bases and V by 2 bases; bases with no gene match: 1. The CDR3 sequence is 14 residues long. Germline loops: CDR1 DFQATT, CDR2 SNEGSKA (reference sequence). The CDR3 sequence is CSARRTSGTGELFF. CDR3 sequence (DNA): TGCAGTGCTAGAAGGACTAGCGGGACCGGGGAGCTGTTTTTT.

This clonotype was counted a few times. The rearrangement links TRBV12-3 or TRBV12-4 to TRBJ2-1, with 7 positions matching TRBD1. CDR3 length equals 16 residues. Losses at the gene ends were 5 bases for V and 2 bases for J; bases not matched to a gene: 9. In nucleotides, the CDR3 is TGTGCCAGCAGTGGACGAGACAGGGCTACCTACAATGAGCAGTTCTTC. This sequence encodes CASSGRDRATYNEQFF.

This clonotype was picked up a small number of times. CDR3 loop: CSANLRGRPVASEAFF. The CDR3 DNA follows: TGCAGTGCTAACTTAAGAGGACGGCCAGTAGCCTCTGAAGCTTTCTTT. The chain carries TRBV20-1 and TRBJ1-1; D is unresolved. The CDR3 is made up of 16 amino acids. The germline V gene has CDR1 DFQATT and CDR2 SNEGSKA (reference sequence). Trimming cost V 4 bases and J 6 bases, with 24 bases left between them.

This clonotype was observed a handful of times. The chain links TRBV7-2 to TRBJ2-3; possibly TRBD2 for D (6 bases). Germline V gene data show CDR1 as SGHTA and CDR2 as FQGNSA. The CDR3 extends over 12 amino acids. V lost 3 bases, J lost 10 bases, and 11 bases lay in between. CDR3 loop: CASSLFGEAQYF. DNA of the CDR3: TGTGCCAGCAGCTTGTTCGGGGAGGCGCAGTATTTT.

This clonotype was detected many times. This chain uses TRBV20-1 with TRBJ2-3; D is unclear. The V gene lost 5 bases and the J gene lost 2 bases, with 8 bases spanning the gap. Germline loops: CDR1 DFQATT, CDR2 SNEGSKA (reference sequence). This CDR3 spans 12 amino acids. The CDR3 DNA reads TGCAGTGCTCGGAGAGACACAGATACGCAGTATTTT. It codes for CSARRDTDTQYF.

Here the CDR3 reads CASSSRTGLSSEQFF. CDR3 coding DNA: TGTGCCAGCAGCTCTCGGACAGGGCTTTCCAGTGAGCAGTTCTTC. J is TRBJ2-1 and V is TRBV7-9; 8 nucleotides align to TRBD1. The CDR3 sequence is 15 residues long. V shed 4 bases, J shed 9 bases, and the junction held 11 bases outside the gene matches. Germline CDR1 SEHNR, CDR2 FQNEAQ (reference sequence).

Concerning this clonotype itself: Its ends do not fully match the called genes, so a read error is possible. The chain carries TRBV7-9 and TRBJ2-1; D gene uncertain. Germline loops: CDR1 SEHNR, CDR2 FQNEAQ (reference sequence). This CDR3 is built from 12 residues. The chain's CDR3 is CASGFPNGLQFF. The CDR3 nucleotides read TGTGCCAGCGGCTTTCCAAACGGCCTACAGTTCTTC.

This clonotype was counted ten times or more. V is TRBV9 and J is TRBJ2-3; D remains unclear. CDR1 and CDR2 from the germline V gene are SGDLS and YYNGEE. This CDR3 contains 13 residues. The V and J ends lost 0 bases and 4 bases respectively, with 6 bases between them. CDR3 sequence (DNA): TGTGCCAGCAGCGTAGCCACCGCAGATACGCAGTATTTT. Its translation is CASSVATADTQYF.

At least ten counts were recorded for this clonotype. The chain carries TRBV29-1 and TRBJ2-7; TRBD1 aligns across 7 bases. V lost 4 bases, J lost 0 bases, and 3 bases stayed unmatched. The CDR3 is 13 amino acids. Germline V gene lookup returns CDR1 SQVTM and CDR2 ANQGSEA. The CDR3 nucleotides are TGCAGCGTTGGGGGACAGAGCTCCTACGAGCAGTACTTC. It codes for CSVGGQSSYEQYF.

This clonotype was seen only a few times. The chain employs TRBV7-9 and TRBJ1-1, with a weak D call TRBD1 (6 bases). V was shortened by 4 bases and J by 1 base, with 16 bases between the two germline ends. CDR1 and CDR2 (germline): SEHNR, FQNEAQ (reference sequence). This CDR3 comprises 16 residues. The CDR3 sequence: CASSSVWTVRNTEAFF. As DNA, the CDR3 is TGTGCCAGCAGCTCGGTTTGGACAGTGAGGAACACTGAAGCTTTCTTT.

Ten or more counts support this clonotype. The junction differs from germline at one of its ends, possibly a read error. This chain links TRBV5-1 with TRBJ1-1, with a tentative D call TRBD1 (5 bases). The germline V gene has CDR1 SGHRS and CDR2 YFSETQ. CDR3 length: 13 amino acids. In nucleotides, the CDR3 is TGTGCCAGCAGTTTACAGGCGAACACTGAAGCTTTCTTT. This gives the protein CASSLQANTEAFF.

This clonotype has just a few counts. The chain recombines TRBV25-1 with TRBJ1-2; D unresolved. CDR1 and CDR2 (germline): MGHDK, SYGVNS. This CDR3 is 16 amino acids long. The V end was cut by 0 bases, the J end by 4 bases, with 15 bases between. CDR3 DNA: TGTGCCAGCAGTGAATATTTTGGAGGAGGGATCTATGGCTACACCTTC. This gives the protein CASSEYFGGGIYGYTF.

This chain uses TRBV28 with TRBJ1-1; D call uncertain. CDR1 is MDHEN and CDR2 is SYDVKM in the germline V gene. V lost 3 bases, J lost 6 bases, and 8 bases lay in between. CDR3 length: 12 residues. Here the CDR3 DNA reads TGTGCCAGCAGTTTGGATGTCGCTGAAGCTTTCTTT. Its translation: CASSLDVAEAFF.

The chain employs TRBV28 and TRBJ2-3; D not resolved. V shed 3 bases and J shed 6 bases, with 13 bases lying between them. Germline V lookup: CDR1 MDHEN, CDR2 SYDVKM. The CDR3 totals 14 residues. The CDR3 sequence is CASSFTQVRDTQYF. The CDR3 DNA is TGTGCCAGCAGTTTTACGCAGGTCAGGGATACGCAGTATTTT. Full variable domain (missing parts from reference TRBV28 and TRBJ2-3): DVKVTQSSRYLVKRTGEKVFLECVQDMDHENMFWYRQDPGLGLRLIYFSYDVKMKEKGDIPEGYSVSREKKERFSLILESASTNQTSMYLCASSFTQVRDTQYFGPGTRLTVL.

This chain uses TRBV20-1 with TRBJ2-7; the D is unclear. The CDR3 length is 14 residues. Germline CDR1 and CDR2: DFQATT and SNEGSKA (reference sequence). Trimming took off 2 bases at V and 7 bases at J, with 18 bases between the two ends. This chain's CDR3 is CSARPRARGNEQYF. The CDR3, as DNA: TGCAGTGCTAGACCTCGCGCTAGAGGCAATGAGCAGTACTTC.

This clonotype came up a few times. J is TRBJ2-7 and V is TRBV4-1, with a weak D call TRBD2 (7 bases). In germline, CDR1 is MGHRA, CDR2 YSYEKL. V was pared by 0 bases and J by 1 base, with 19 bases between. This CDR3 is built from 18 residues. CDR3 sequence: CASSQEQGRGLSSYEQYF. The CDR3 DNA follows: TGCGCCAGCAGCCAAGAGCAGGGGAGGGGACTATCATCCTACGAGCAGTACTTC.

V usage is TRBV9 and J usage is TRBJ1-3; D remains ambiguous. Germline-derived CDR1 and CDR2 are SGDLS and YYNGEE. The V end was cut by 0 bases, the J end by 4 bases, with 11 bases between. The CDR3 is 15 residues long. This chain's CDR3 is CASSVEGRAGNTIYF. Written as DNA, the CDR3 is TGTGCCAGCAGCGTAGAAGGGCGAGCGGGAAACACCATATATTTT.

The chain has TRBV28 and TRBJ2-2, with a possible D match to TRBD1 (5 bases). CDR3 length: 13 residues. The ends were cut back, 10 bases at V and 1 base at J, with 10 bases in the middle. Per the germline V gene, CDR1 is MDHEN and CDR2 is SYDVKM. The CDR3 is CATDSVNTGELFF. In nucleotides, the CDR3 is TGTGCCACCGACAGCGTGAACACCGGGGAGCTGTTTTTT.

This chain connects TRBV11-2 to TRBJ2-1, with TRBD2 as a possible D gene (6 bases). The CDR3 length is 13 residues. V lost 2 bases and J lost 9, with 11 bases in between. Per germline, CDR1 SGHAT and CDR2 FQNNGV. The CDR3 region has the DNA TGTGCCAGCAGCTTACGGCGGGACGGTGAGCAGTTCTTC. It specifies CASSLRRDGEQFF.